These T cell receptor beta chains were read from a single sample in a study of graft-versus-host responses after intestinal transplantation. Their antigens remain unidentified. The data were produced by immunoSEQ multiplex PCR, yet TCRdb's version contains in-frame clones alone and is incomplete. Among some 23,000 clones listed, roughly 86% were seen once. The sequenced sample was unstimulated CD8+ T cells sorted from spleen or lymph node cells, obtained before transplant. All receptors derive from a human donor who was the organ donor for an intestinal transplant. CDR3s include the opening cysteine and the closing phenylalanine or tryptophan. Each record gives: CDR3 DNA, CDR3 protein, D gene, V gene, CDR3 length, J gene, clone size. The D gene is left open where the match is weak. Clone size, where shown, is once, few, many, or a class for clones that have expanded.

CDR3 DNA: TGTGCCAGCAGCTTAGCGGCTTCAGGGGAAGAGACCCAGTACTTC; CDR3 protein: CASSLAASGEETQYF; D gene: -; V gene: TRBV7-7; CDR3 length: 15; J gene: TRBJ2-5; clone size: -
CDR3 DNA: TGTGCCAGCAGTGATTGGTCACCGGGTCAGCCCCAGCATTTT; CDR3 protein: CASSDWSPGQPQHF; D gene: -; V gene: TRBV2; CDR3 length: 14; J gene: TRBJ1-5; clone size: -
CDR3 DNA: TGTGCCAGCAGCACCACAGGAACTAATGAAAAACTGTTTTTT; CDR3 protein: CASSTTGTNEKLFF; D gene: -; V gene: TRBV2; CDR3 length: 14; J gene: TRBJ1-4; clone size: -
CDR3 DNA: TGTGCCATCAGTGACAGGGGGCTGGAAGAGCAGTACTTC; CDR3 protein: CAISDRGLEEQYF; D gene: TRBD1; V gene: TRBV6-5; CDR3 length: 13; J gene: TRBJ2-7; clone size: once
CDR3 DNA: TGTGCCAGTAGTCGGTTTCGGCGGGCGGAGAGCTCCTACGAGCAGTACTTC; CDR3 protein: CASSRFRRAESSYEQYF; D gene: -; V gene: TRBV19; CDR3 length: 17; J gene: TRBJ2-7; clone size: -
CDR3 DNA: TGTGCCAGCAGACGGACTAGCCGGGACACAGATACGCAGTATTTT; CDR3 protein: CASRRTSRDTDTQYF; D gene: -; V gene: TRBV21-1; CDR3 length: 15; J gene: TRBJ2-3; clone size: -
CDR3 DNA: TGTGCCAGCAATTTCACAGATACGCAGTATTTT; CDR3 protein: CASNFTDTQYF; D gene: -; V gene: TRBV21-1; CDR3 length: 11; J gene: TRBJ2-3; clone size: -
CDR3 DNA: TGTGCCACCAGCAGGTTTGACGGGGCGGCAGATACGCAGTATTTT; CDR3 protein: CATSRFDGAADTQYF; D gene: -; V gene: TRBV15; CDR3 length: 15; J gene: TRBJ2-3; clone size: -
CDR3 DNA: TGTGCCAGCAGCTCAAGACAGGAAATAGGAAACACCATATATTTT; CDR3 protein: CASSSRQEIGNTIYF; D gene: -; V gene: TRBV7-6; CDR3 length: 15; J gene: TRBJ1-3; clone size: -
CDR3 DNA: TGTGCCAGCAGTGAGGGCGGGGGCACTGAAGCTTTCTTT; CDR3 protein: CASSEGGGTEAFF; D gene: -; V gene: TRBV6-1; CDR3 length: 13; J gene: TRBJ1-1; clone size: few
CDR3 DNA: TGTGCCAGCAGCTATGGGACCCGAGAGACCCAGTACTTC; CDR3 protein: CASSYGTRETQYF; D gene: -; V gene: TRBV7-7; CDR3 length: 13; J gene: TRBJ2-5; clone size: -
CDR3 DNA: TGTGCCAGCAGCTTCGGGGGCGGTAATGAAAAACTGTTTTTT; CDR3 protein: CASSFGGGNEKLFF; D gene: -; V gene: TRBV5-6; CDR3 length: 14; J gene: TRBJ1-4; clone size: -
CDR3 DNA: TGCAGCGTTGTGTCGGGGAACACCGGGGAGCTGTTTTTT; CDR3 protein: CSVVSGNTGELFF; D gene: -; V gene: TRBV29-1; CDR3 length: 13; J gene: TRBJ2-2; clone size: -
CDR3 DNA: TGCGCCAGCAGCCAAGGGGGGGGCTACGAGCAGTACTTC; CDR3 protein: CASSQGGGYEQYF; D gene: TRBD2; V gene: TRBV4-3; CDR3 length: 13; J gene: TRBJ2-7; clone size: -
CDR3 DNA: TGTGCCAGCAGCTCAGGAACAGGGGGCTTCTACGAGCAGTACTTC; CDR3 protein: CASSSGTGGFYEQYF; D gene: TRBD1; V gene: TRBV11-2; CDR3 length: 15; J gene: TRBJ2-7; clone size: -
CDR3 DNA: TGTGCCAGCAGTCTACCGGGGGGTGGGGGCACAGATACGCAGTATTTT; CDR3 protein: CASSLPGGGGTDTQYF; D gene: TRBD2; V gene: TRBV2; CDR3 length: 16; J gene: TRBJ2-3; clone size: -
CDR3 DNA: TGTGCCAGTAGTAGCCTCCAGGGTCAGCCCCAGCATTTT; CDR3 protein: CASSSLQGQPQHF; D gene: -; V gene: TRBV19; CDR3 length: 13; J gene: TRBJ1-5; clone size: few
CDR3 DNA: TGTGCCAGCAGCCCACGTGGGCAGGGAGGCTCCTACGAGCAGTACTTC; CDR3 protein: CASSPRGQGGSYEQYF; D gene: -; V gene: TRBV11-2; CDR3 length: 16; J gene: TRBJ2-7; clone size: -
CDR3 DNA: TGTGCCAGCAGTTTTGGGACAAATTCACCCCTCCACTTT; CDR3 protein: CASSFGTNSPLHF; D gene: -; V gene: TRBV6-5; CDR3 length: 13; J gene: TRBJ1-6; clone size: -
CDR3 DNA: TGTGCCAGCAGTGAGGGGACAGGGGTGTTAGGTGAAGGCTACACCTTC; CDR3 protein: CASSEGTGVLGEGYTF; D gene: TRBD1; V gene: TRBV2; CDR3 length: 16; J gene: TRBJ1-2; clone size: -
CDR3 DNA: TGTGCCAGTAGTAAGGGACAGGGGGCGGGTAAGGACACTGAAGCTTTCTTT; CDR3 protein: CASSKGQGAGKDTEAFF; D gene: TRBD1; V gene: TRBV19; CDR3 length: 17; J gene: TRBJ1-1; clone size: -
CDR3 DNA: TGTGCCAGCAGTGAGGGGGTAAACTATGGCTACACCTTC; CDR3 protein: CASSEGVNYGYTF; D gene: -; V gene: TRBV2; CDR3 length: 13; J gene: TRBJ1-2; clone size: -
CDR3 DNA: TGTGCCAGCAGCACAAGAGGGCTCCCAACCCTCTATACGCAGTATTTT; CDR3 protein: CASSTRGLPTLYTQYF; D gene: -; V gene: TRBV7-2; CDR3 length: 16; J gene: TRBJ2-3; clone size: -
CDR3 DNA: TGTGCCAGTAGTATAGCGGACGAGCAGTACTTC; CDR3 protein: CASSIADEQYF; D gene: -; V gene: TRBV19; CDR3 length: 11; J gene: TRBJ2-7; clone size: -
CDR3 DNA: TGTGCCAGCAGCTACGGAGGTAGCAATCAGCCCCAGCATTTT; CDR3 protein: CASSYGGSNQPQHF; D gene: -; V gene: TRBV7-2; CDR3 length: 14; J gene: TRBJ1-5; clone size: -
CDR3 DNA: TGTGCCATCAGTGAAATTGGGACTAGCGGGAGTGTTTGGGCCGCCTACGAGCAGTACTTC; CDR3 protein: CAISEIGTSGSVWAAYEQYF; D gene: TRBD2; V gene: TRBV10-3; CDR3 length: 20; J gene: TRBJ2-7; clone size: -
CDR3 DNA: TGTGCCAGCAGCCTCGACAAAGGGATAGATACGCAGTATTTT; CDR3 protein: CASSLDKGIDTQYF; D gene: -; V gene: TRBV6-5; CDR3 length: 14; J gene: TRBJ2-3; clone size: -
CDR3 DNA: TGTGCCAGCAGTTATGGCGGGGGGACGTACAATGAGCAGTTCTTC; CDR3 protein: CASSYGGGTYNEQFF; D gene: TRBD2; V gene: TRBV6-5; CDR3 length: 15; J gene: TRBJ2-1; clone size: -
CDR3 DNA: TGTGCCAGCACCCCTGCGACGCGGGTACTCGGAGATACGCAGTATTTT; CDR3 protein: CASTPATRVLGDTQYF; D gene: -; V gene: TRBV7-9; CDR3 length: 16; J gene: TRBJ2-3; clone size: -